The clone carrying this T cell receptor beta chain has just one count. As handled by the study authors: How many nucleated cells were present was estimated from reference gene primer amplification. Sequencing used immunoSEQ multiplex PCR; TCRdb keeps in-frame clones, though not all of them. The V and J calls and the clone size are those of that table, but D and trimming were determined from the DNA. The sample lists over 45,000 clones, over 75% seen once, with roughly an eighth in the top ten. These data originate in a study of blood T cell repertoires in COVID-19. Looked up from germline, CDR1 is SGHTA and CDR2 is FQGNSA. The V gene lost 1 base and the J gene lost 7 bases, with 16 bases spanning the gap. The CDR3 covers 15 residues.

This chain joins TRBV7-2 and TRBJ1-2; D unclear. The receptor was isolated from a woman aged 55-75 years with active COVID-19. The specimen sequenced was peripheral blood. The DNA of the CDR3 is TGTGCCAGCAGCTTAGGTGGATTGAGAGGAGCTGGCTACACCTTC. Its translation is CASSLGGLRGAGYTF.